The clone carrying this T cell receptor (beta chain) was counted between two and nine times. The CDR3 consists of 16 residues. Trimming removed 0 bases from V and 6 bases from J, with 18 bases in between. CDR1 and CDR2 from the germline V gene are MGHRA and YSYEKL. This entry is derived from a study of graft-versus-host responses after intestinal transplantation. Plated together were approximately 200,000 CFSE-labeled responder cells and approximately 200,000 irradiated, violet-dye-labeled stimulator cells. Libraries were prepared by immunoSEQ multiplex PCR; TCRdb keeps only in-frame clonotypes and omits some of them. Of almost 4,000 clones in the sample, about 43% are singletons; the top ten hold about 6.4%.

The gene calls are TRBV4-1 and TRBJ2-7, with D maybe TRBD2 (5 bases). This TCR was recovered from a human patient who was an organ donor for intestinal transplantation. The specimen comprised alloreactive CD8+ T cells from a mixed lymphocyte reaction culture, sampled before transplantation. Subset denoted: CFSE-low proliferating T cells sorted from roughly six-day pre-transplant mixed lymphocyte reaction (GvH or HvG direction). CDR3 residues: CASSQDPATTPGEQYF. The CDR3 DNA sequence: TGCGCCAGCAGCCAAGATCCAGCGACTACTCCGGGCGAGCAGTACTTC.